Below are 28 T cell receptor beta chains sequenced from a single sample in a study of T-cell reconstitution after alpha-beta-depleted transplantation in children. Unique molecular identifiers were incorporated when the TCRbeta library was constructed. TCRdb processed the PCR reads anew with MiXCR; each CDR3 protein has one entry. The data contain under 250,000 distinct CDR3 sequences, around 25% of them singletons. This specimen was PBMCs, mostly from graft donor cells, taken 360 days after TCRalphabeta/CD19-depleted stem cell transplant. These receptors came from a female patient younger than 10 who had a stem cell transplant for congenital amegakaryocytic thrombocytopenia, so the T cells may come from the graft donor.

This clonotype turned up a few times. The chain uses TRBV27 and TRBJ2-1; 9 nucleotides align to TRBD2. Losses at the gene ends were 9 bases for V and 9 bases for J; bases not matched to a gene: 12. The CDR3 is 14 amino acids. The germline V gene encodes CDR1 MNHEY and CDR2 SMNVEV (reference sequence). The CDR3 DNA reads TGTGCCAGAACTATAAAAGGGACTAGCACTGAGCAGTTCTTC. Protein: CARTIKGTSTEQFF.

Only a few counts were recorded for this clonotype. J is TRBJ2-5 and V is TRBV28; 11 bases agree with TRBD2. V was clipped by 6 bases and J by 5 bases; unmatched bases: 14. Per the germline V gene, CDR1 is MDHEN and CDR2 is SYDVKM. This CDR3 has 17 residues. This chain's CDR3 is CASRLAGARRLRETQYF. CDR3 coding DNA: TGTGCCAGCAGACTAGCGGGAGCCAGGAGGCTTAGGGAGACCCAGTACTTC. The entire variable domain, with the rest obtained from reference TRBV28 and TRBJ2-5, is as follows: DVKVTQSSRYLVKRTGEKVFLECVQDMDHENMFWYRQDPGLGLRLIYFSYDVKMKEKGDIPEGYSVSREKKERFSLILESASTNQTSMYLCASRLAGARRLRETQYFGPGTRLLVL.

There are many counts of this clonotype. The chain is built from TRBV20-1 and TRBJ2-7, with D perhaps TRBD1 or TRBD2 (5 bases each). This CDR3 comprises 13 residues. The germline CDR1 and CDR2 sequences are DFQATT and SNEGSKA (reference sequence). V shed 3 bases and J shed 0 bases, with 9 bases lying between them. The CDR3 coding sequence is TGCAGTGCTAGGACGGGACCCTCCTACGAGCAGTACTTC. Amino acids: CSARTGPSYEQYF.

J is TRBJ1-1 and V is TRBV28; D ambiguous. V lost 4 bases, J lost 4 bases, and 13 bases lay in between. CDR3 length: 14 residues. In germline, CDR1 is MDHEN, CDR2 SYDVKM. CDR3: CASSSRGLSTEAFF. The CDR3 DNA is TGTGCCAGCAGTTCCAGAGGACTTAGCACTGAAGCTTTCTTT.

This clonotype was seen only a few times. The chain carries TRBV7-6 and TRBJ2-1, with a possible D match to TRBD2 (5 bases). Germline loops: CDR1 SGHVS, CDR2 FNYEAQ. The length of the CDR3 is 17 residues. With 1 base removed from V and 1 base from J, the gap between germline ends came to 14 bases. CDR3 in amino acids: CASSLVAGPRSYNEQFF. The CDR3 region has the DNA TGTGCCAGCAGCTTAGTGGCGGGCCCCCGATCCTACAATGAGCAGTTCTTC.

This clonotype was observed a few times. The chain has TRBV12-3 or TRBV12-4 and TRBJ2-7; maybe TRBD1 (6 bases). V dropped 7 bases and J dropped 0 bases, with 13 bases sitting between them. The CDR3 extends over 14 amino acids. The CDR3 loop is CASKKQGSSYEQYF. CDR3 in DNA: TGTGCCAGCAAAAAACAGGGTAGCTCCTACGAGCAGTACTTC.

The CDR3 region is CASSTGTSGRAGETQYF. In DNA, the CDR3 is TGTGCCAGCAGCACTGGGACTAGCGGGAGGGCTGGAGAGACCCAGTACTTC. This chain uses TRBV7-9 with TRBJ2-5; TRBD2 agrees at 16 bases. CDR1 is SEHNR and CDR2 is FQNEAQ in the germline V gene (reference sequence). V lost 5 bases and J lost 4; bases outside the gene matches: 7. The CDR3 length is 17 residues.

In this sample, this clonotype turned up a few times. CDR3 residues: CASKLQESSYEQYF. Here the CDR3 DNA reads TGTGCCAGCAAGCTACAGGAGAGCTCCTACGAGCAGTACTTC. This chain uses TRBV27 with TRBJ2-7, with D perhaps matching TRBD1 (5 bases). There are 14 residues in the CDR3. The germline V gene has CDR1 MNHEY and CDR2 SMNVEV (reference sequence). The germline V and J ends were trimmed by 7 bases and 0 bases, with 13 bases remaining between them.

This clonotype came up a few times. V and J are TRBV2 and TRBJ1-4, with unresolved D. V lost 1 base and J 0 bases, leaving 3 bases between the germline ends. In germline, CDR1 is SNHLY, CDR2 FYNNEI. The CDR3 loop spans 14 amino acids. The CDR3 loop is CASSEDATNEKLFF. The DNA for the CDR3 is TGTGCCAGCAGTGAAGACGCAACTAATGAAAAACTGTTTTTT.

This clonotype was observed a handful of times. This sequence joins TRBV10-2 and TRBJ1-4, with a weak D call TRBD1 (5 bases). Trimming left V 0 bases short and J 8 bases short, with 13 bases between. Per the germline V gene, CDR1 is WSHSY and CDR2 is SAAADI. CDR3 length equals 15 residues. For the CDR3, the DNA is TGCGCCAGCAGTGAGTCGGAGGGGAGTATCGAAAAACTGTTTTTT. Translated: CASSESEGSIEKLFF.

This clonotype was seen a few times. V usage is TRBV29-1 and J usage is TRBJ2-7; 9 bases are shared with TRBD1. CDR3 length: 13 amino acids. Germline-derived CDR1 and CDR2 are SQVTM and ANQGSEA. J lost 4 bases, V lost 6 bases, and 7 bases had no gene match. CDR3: CSVGDRAQYEQYF. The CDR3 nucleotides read TGCAGCGTGGGGGACAGGGCCCAATACGAGCAGTACTTC.

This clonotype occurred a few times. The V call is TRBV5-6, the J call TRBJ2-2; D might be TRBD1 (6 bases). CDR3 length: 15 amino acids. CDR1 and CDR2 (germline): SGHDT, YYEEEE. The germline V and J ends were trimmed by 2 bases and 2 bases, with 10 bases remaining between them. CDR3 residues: CASSFDRRNTGELFF. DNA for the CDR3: TGTGCCAGCAGCTTTGACAGGCGAAACACCGGGGAGCTGTTTTTT.

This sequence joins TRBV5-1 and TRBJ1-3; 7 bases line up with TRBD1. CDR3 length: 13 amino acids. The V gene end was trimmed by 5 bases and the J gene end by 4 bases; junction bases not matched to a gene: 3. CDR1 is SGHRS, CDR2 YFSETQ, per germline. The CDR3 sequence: CASRGQSGNTIYF. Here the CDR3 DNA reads TGCGCCAGCAGGGGACAGAGCGGAAACACCATATATTTT.

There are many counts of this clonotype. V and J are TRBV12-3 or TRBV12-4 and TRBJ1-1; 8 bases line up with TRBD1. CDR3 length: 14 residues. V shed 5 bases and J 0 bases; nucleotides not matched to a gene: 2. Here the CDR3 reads CASSRDRLNTEAFF. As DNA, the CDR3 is TGTGCCAGCAGTCGGGACAGGCTGAACACTGAAGCTTTCTTT.

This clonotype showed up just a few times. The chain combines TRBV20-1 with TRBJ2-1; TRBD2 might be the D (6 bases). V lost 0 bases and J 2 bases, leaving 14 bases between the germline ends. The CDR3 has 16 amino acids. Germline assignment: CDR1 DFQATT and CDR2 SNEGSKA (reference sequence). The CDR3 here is CSARDHLAGTYNEQFF. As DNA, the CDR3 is TGCAGTGCTAGAGATCATTTGGCGGGAACCTACAATGAGCAGTTCTTC.

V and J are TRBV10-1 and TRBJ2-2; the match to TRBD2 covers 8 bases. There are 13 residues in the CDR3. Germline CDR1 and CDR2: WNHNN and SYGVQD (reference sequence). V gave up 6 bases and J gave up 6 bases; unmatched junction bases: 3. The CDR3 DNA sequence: TGCGCCAGCAGCGCGGGACTAGCCGGGGAGCTGTTTTTT. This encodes CASSAGLAGELFF.

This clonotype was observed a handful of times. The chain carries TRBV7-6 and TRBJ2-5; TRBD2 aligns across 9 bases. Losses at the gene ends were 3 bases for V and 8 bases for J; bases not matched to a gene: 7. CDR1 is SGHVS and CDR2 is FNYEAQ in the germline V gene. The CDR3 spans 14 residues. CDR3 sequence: CASSFTGTSSTQYF. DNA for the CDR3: TGTGCCAGCAGCTTCACCGGGACTAGCTCAACCCAGTACTTC.

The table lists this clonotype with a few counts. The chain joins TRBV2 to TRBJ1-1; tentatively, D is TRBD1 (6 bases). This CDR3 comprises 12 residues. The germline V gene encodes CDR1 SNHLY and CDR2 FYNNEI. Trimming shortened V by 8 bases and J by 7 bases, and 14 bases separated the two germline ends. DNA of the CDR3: TGTGCCAGCCGGCCGGGGGCCCTTGAAGCTTTCTTT. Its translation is CASRPGALEAFF.

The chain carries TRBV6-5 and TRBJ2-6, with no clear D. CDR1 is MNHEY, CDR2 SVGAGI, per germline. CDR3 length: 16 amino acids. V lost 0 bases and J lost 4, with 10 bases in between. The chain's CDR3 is CASSYSWASGANVLTF. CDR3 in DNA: TGTGCCAGCAGTTACTCTTGGGCCTCCGGGGCCAACGTCCTGACTTTC.

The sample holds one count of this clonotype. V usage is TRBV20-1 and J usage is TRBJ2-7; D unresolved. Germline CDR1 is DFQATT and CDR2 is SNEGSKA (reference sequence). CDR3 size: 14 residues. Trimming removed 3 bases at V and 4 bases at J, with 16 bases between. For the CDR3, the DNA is TGCAGTGCTAGGAAATCTGCTGTTGGGTACGAGCAGTACTTC. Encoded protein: CSARKSAVGYEQYF.

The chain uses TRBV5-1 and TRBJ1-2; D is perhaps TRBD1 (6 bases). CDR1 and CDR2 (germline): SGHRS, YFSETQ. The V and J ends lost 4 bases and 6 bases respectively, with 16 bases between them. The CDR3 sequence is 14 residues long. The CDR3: CASSAQGLYDGYTF. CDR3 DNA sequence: TGCGCCAGCAGCGCACAGGGTTTATACGATGGCTACACCTTC.

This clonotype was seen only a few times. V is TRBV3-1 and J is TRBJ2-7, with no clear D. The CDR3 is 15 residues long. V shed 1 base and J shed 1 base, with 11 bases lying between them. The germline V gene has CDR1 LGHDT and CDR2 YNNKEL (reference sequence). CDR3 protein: CASSQVHTGSYEQYF. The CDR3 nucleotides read TGTGCCAGCAGCCAAGTTCACACTGGATCCTACGAGCAGTACTTC.

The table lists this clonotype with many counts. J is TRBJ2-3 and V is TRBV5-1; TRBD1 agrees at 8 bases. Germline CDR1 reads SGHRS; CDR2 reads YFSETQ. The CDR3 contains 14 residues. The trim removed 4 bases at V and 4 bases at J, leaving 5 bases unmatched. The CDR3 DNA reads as TGCGCCAGCAGCCCCGGACAGGGCTCAGATACGCAGTATTTT. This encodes CASSPGQGSDTQYF.

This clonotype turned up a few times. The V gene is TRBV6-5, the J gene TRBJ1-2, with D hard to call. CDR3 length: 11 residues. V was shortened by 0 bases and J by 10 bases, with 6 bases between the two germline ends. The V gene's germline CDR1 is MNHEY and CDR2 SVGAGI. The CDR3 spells CASSYSNVYTF. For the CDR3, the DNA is TGTGCCAGCAGTTACTCGAACGTCTACACCTTC.

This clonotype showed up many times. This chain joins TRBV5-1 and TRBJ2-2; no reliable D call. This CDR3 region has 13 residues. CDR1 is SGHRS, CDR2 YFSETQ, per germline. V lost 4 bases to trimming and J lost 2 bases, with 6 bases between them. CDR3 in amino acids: CASSPVNTGELFF. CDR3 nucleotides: TGCGCCAGCAGCCCCGTCAACACCGGGGAGCTGTTTTTT. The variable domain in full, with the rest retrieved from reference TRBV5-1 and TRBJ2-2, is KAGVTQTPRYLIKTRGQQVTLSCSPISGHRSVSWYQQTPGQGLQFLFEYFSETQRNKGNFPGRFSGRQFSNSRSEMNVSTLELGDSALYLCASSPVNTGELFFGEGSRLTVL.

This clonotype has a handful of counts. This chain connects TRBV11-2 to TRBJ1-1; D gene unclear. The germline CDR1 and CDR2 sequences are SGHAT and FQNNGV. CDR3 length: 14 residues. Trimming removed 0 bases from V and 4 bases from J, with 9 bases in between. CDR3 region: CASSLDPGGTEAFF. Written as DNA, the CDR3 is TGTGCCAGCAGCTTAGATCCAGGTGGCACTGAAGCTTTCTTT.

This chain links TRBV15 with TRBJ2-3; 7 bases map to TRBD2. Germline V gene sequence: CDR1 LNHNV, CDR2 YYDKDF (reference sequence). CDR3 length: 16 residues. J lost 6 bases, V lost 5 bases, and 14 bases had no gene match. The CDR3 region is CATSGPRDYIPDTQYF. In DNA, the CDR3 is TGTGCCACCAGCGGCCCCAGGGACTATATCCCCGATACGCAGTATTTT.

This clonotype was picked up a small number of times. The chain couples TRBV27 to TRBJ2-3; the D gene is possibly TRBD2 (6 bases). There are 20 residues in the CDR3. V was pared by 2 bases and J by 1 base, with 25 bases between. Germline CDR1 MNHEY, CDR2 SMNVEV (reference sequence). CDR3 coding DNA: TGTGCCAGCAGTTTAAGACCCTCCCTAGCGACAACCCATCGCACAGATACGCAGTATTTT. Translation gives CASSLRPSLATTHRTDTQYF.